This T cell receptor (beta chain) was identified in a study of blood T cell repertoires in COVID-19. Germline V gene data show CDR1 as SGHTA and CDR2 as FQGNSA. The CDR3 loop spans 15 amino acids. V lost 7 bases and J lost 0, with 15 bases in between. The data were produced by immunoSEQ multiplex PCR, yet TCRdb's version contains in-frame clones alone and is incomplete. The data show hundreds of thousands of clones, about 91% seen once. Sequenced input: PBMCs or T cells enriched from blood (not recorded which). This receptor was obtained from a woman younger than 30 who had recovered from COVID-19. The chain combines TRBV7-2 with TRBJ1-2; no clear D. CDR3 DNA: TGTGCCAGCACCCAAATACGGGTTTCTAACTATGGCTACACCTTC. As protein: CASTQIRVSNYGYTF.